The next 26 T cell receptor beta chains were all read from a single sample in a study of blood T cell repertoires in COVID-19. The repertoire was sequenced with immunoSEQ multiplex PCR; TCRdb's copy has only in-frame clones and lacks some. The sample lists roughly 80,000 clones, roughly 86% occurring once. The sequencing sample was made of peripheral blood. All receptors come from a human donor in a cohort sampled during active COVID-19.

The rearrangement uses TRBV5-1 and TRBJ2-3; 7 positions match TRBD1. V gave up 4 bases and J gave up 4 bases; unmatched junction bases: 3. This CDR3 has 13 amino acids. In germline, CDR1 is SGHRS, CDR2 YFSETQ. The CDR3 DNA is TGCGCCAGCAGCCTAGGGGGCGCAGATACGCAGTATTTT. This sequence encodes CASSLGGADTQYF.

CDR3 residues: CAATRGSYGYTF. Written as DNA, the CDR3 is TGTGCCGCTACGCGGGGTAGCTATGGCTACACCTTC. The gene calls are TRBV2 and TRBJ1-2; D not resolved. CDR3 length: 12 residues. V shed 11 bases and J shed 4 bases, with 14 bases lying between them. Germline V CDR1 and CDR2: SNHLY, FYNNEI.

This chain links TRBV28 with TRBJ2-7; D is unresolved. Germline values: CDR1 MDHEN, CDR2 SYDVKM. This CDR3 is built from 13 residues. Trimming pared 5 bases from V and 2 bases from J, leaving 10 bases between. CDR3 sequence reads: CASSTVGPYEQYF. CDR3 sequence (DNA): TGTGCCAGCAGTACCGTTGGGCCCTACGAGCAGTACTTC.

V usage is TRBV4-1 and J usage is TRBJ1-4, with TRBD1 identical over 7 bases. Trimming cost V 4 bases and J 2 bases; bases outside gene matches: 10. Germline-derived CDR1 and CDR2 are MGHRA and YSYEKL. The CDR3 runs 17 residues. CDR3 sequence: CASSRIESGQTNEKLFF. CDR3 nucleotides: TGCGCCAGCAGCCGTATCGAATCGGGACAGACTAATGAAAAACTGTTTTTT.

The chain joins TRBV11-2 to TRBJ2-7, with TRBD2 matching 10 bases. Germline V gives CDR1 SGHAT, CDR2 FQNNGV. The CDR3 sequence is 15 residues long. After removal of 5 bases from V and 1 base from J, the junction contained 5 bases not matched to a gene. This CDR3 reads CASSHEAGGSYEQYF. CDR3 nucleotides: TGTGCCAGCAGCCACGAAGCGGGGGGGTCCTACGAGCAGTACTTC.

The gene calls are TRBV18 and TRBJ1-6, with TRBD1 matching over 8 bases. Germline-derived CDR1 and CDR2 are KGHSH and LQKENI. Germline trimming cut 1 base from V and 6 bases from J; bases unmatched to any gene: 8. The CDR3 has 17 amino acids. Here the CDR3 DNA reads TGTGCCAGCTCACCACTTTCTCCGGGACAGGCTAATTCACCCCTCCACTTT. Amino acid sequence: CASSPLSPGQANSPLHF.

The rearrangement links TRBV19 to TRBJ2-7; unclear D gene. V was trimmed by 0 bases and J by 0 bases, leaving 12 bases between them. The CDR3 is made up of 16 amino acids. The germline V gene encodes CDR1 LNHDA and CDR2 SQIVND (reference sequence). The CDR3: CASSIDWSFHSYEQYF. Here the CDR3 DNA reads TGTGCCAGTAGTATAGATTGGAGCTTCCACTCCTACGAGCAGTACTTC.

This clone occurred once. The chain links TRBV6-5 to TRBJ1-1, with a possible D match to TRBD1 (5 bases). The CDR3 extends over 14 amino acids. Germline CDR1 MNHEY, CDR2 SVGAGI. V lost 6 bases to trimming and J lost 4 bases, with 15 bases between them. The chain's CDR3 is CASSPGYGGTEAFF. DNA for the CDR3: TGTGCCAGCAGCCCAGGGTACGGGGGCACTGAAGCTTTCTTT.

The chain carries TRBV11-2 and TRBJ2-2; D gene uncertain. Germline loops: CDR1 SGHAT, CDR2 FQNNGV. V lost 0 bases, J lost 7 bases, and 6 bases lay in between. The CDR3 runs to 13 residues. CDR3 nucleotides: TGTGCCAGCAGCTTAGACTGGAGCGGGGAGCTGTTTTTT. Its translation is CASSLDWSGELFF.

V is TRBV6-2 or TRBV6-3 and J is TRBJ2-1, with 9 bases lining up with TRBD2. Trimming at V came to 4 bases and at J to 6 bases, leaving 10 bases not matched to a gene. This CDR3 has 16 residues. The germline CDR1 and CDR2 sequences are MNHEY and SVGEGT. The CDR3 loop reads CASSSQGRGGFNEQFF. CDR3 DNA: TGTGCCAGCAGTTCCCAAGGGCGGGGGGGTTTCAATGAGCAGTTCTTC.

V is TRBV2 and J is TRBJ1-5, with 9 bases identical to TRBD1. J lost 3 bases, V lost 8 bases, and 2 bases had no gene match. Germline V gene lookup returns CDR1 SNHLY and CDR2 FYNNEI. The CDR3 is made up of 13 amino acids. In nucleotides, the CDR3 is TGTGCCAGCGGGGACAGGGTCAATCAGCCCCAGCATTTT. Its translation is CASGDRVNQPQHF.

The J gene is TRBJ2-7, the V gene TRBV11-3; D might be TRBD1 (6 bases). The V gene lost 5 bases and the J gene lost 4 bases, with 9 bases spanning the gap. The CDR3 loop spans 12 amino acids. CDR1 and CDR2 from the germline V gene are SGHNT and YENEEA. CDR3 in amino acids: CASSGTGYEQYF. In DNA, the CDR3 is TGTGCCAGCAGCGGTACAGGGTACGAGCAGTACTTC.

The chain combines TRBV4-1 with TRBJ1-6; D not certain. Per germline, CDR1 MGHRA and CDR2 YSYEKL. The CDR3 covers 14 residues. The V end lost 0 bases, the J end lost 13 bases, and 13 bases lay between the germline ends. CDR3 region: CASSQDLSQKPLHF. CDR3 nucleotides: TGCGCCAGCAGCCAAGATCTGAGCCAAAAGCCCCTCCACTTT.

The CDR3 protein is CAISRDNDYNYGYTF. The CDR3 DNA reads TGTGCCATCTCCAGGGACAATGATTATAACTATGGCTACACCTTC. The chain carries TRBV10-3 and TRBJ1-2; D is perhaps TRBD1 (6 bases). Germline lookup yields CDR1 ENHRY and CDR2 SYGVKD. The CDR3 is 15 residues long. Trimming removed 8 bases from V and 1 base from J, with 17 bases in between.

This sequence joins TRBV7-9 and TRBJ2-3, with TRBD1 as a possible D gene (5 bases). CDR3 size: 16 residues. The V end was cut by 0 bases, the J end by 6 bases, with 16 bases between. CDR1 SEHNR and CDR2 FQNEAQ come from the germline V gene (reference sequence). The CDR3: CASSLALRIKGDTQYF. The CDR3 DNA sequence: TGTGCCAGCAGCTTAGCGCTGAGGATCAAGGGGGATACGCAGTATTTT.

This clone was observed a few times. The V call is TRBV4-1, the J call TRBJ2-7, with D possibly being TRBD1 (5 bases). Germline values: CDR1 MGHRA, CDR2 YSYEKL. This CDR3 comprises 16 residues. V lost 4 bases and J 0 bases, leaving 16 bases between the germline ends. CDR3 protein: CASSLSRSRGSYEQYF. The CDR3 DNA follows: TGCGCCAGCAGCCTCTCCCGGAGTAGGGGCTCCTACGAGCAGTACTTC.

This clone is a singleton in its sample. The chain combines TRBV2 with TRBJ1-1; 8 bases map to TRBD1. Germline V CDR1 and CDR2: SNHLY, FYNNEI. The ends lost 4 bases at V and 0 bases at J; junction bases unmatched: 7. The CDR3 has 16 residues. CDR3 in DNA: TGTGCCAGCAGTGTGACGTCAGGGGGCCTGAACACTGAAGCTTTCTTT. Its protein is CASSVTSGGLNTEAFF.

In DNA, the CDR3 is TGTGCCAGCTCACCTAGGACAGGGGGGAGAGATACGCAGTATTTT. Translating it yields CASSPRTGGRDTQYF. V usage is TRBV18 and J usage is TRBJ2-3, with 10 bases that match TRBD1. V lost 3 bases to trimming and J lost 5 bases; unmatched junction nucleotides: 5. Germline CDR1 reads KGHSH; CDR2 reads LQKENI. CDR3 length: 15 residues.

The chain is built from TRBV5-4 and TRBJ2-3, with 7 bases matching TRBD2. Germline assignment: CDR1 SGHNT and CDR2 YYREEE (reference sequence). The CDR3 contains 15 residues. Trimming removed 4 bases from V and 0 bases from J; junction bases left unmatched: 5. The CDR3 DNA reads TGTGCCAGCAGCCCCGGGGGGATGAGCACAGATACGCAGTATTTT. Translated: CASSPGGMSTDTQYF.

This clone has only one observation. This chain uses TRBV18 with TRBJ1-5; D not certain. Germline V lookup: CDR1 KGHSH, CDR2 LQKENI. V gave up 0 bases and J gave up 11 bases, with 11 bases separating them. The CDR3 is made up of 13 amino acids. CDR3 protein: CASSPPNGFTQHF. CDR3 nucleotide sequence: TGTGCCAGCTCACCACCGAATGGCTTTACCCAGCATTTT.

The chain combines TRBV18 with TRBJ1-1, with D hard to call. The ends were cut back, 7 bases at V and 1 base at J, with 7 bases in the middle. The CDR3 loop spans 12 amino acids. Germline V CDR1 and CDR2: KGHSH, LQKENI. The CDR3 DNA reads as TGTGCCAGCTTACAGAGGAACACTGAAGCTTTCTTT. This codes for CASLQRNTEAFF.

This chain joins TRBV5-1 and TRBJ1-4; 7 nucleotides line up with TRBD1. This CDR3 is built from 12 residues. Germline trimming cut 2 bases from V and 14 bases from J; bases unmatched to any gene: 6. Germline CDR1 reads SGHRS; CDR2 reads YFSETQ. The CDR3 region is CASSLDGDSLFF. The CDR3 nucleotides read TGCGCCAGCAGCTTAGACGGGGACAGTCTGTTTTTT.

The CDR3 DNA reads TGCGCCAGCAGCCAAGAAGGCCGAGGCAGGGGGTTAGGAAACACCATATATTTT. Translating it yields CASSQEGRGRGLGNTIYF. V and J are TRBV4-1 and TRBJ1-3; 7 bases are a match to TRBD1. The CDR3 sequence is 18 residues long. Germline values: CDR1 MGHRA, CDR2 YSYEKL. J gave up 4 bases and V 0 bases, and 12 bases lay outside the gene matches.

CDR3 DNA sequence: TGCGCCAGCACCCGGACAGGGGGCTATGAGCAGTTCTTC. This codes for CASTRTGGYEQFF. V and J are TRBV5-1 and TRBJ2-1; 11 nucleotides align to TRBD1. Germline CDR1 and CDR2: SGHRS and YFSETQ. V shed 6 bases and J 8 bases; nucleotides not matched to a gene: 4. The CDR3 totals 13 residues.

This chain uses TRBV6-1 with TRBJ1-1; 7 nucleotides line up with TRBD1. The germline CDR1 and CDR2 sequences are MNHNS and SASEGT. CDR3 size: 15 residues. V lost 3 bases, J lost 1 base, and 5 bases stayed unmatched. In nucleotides, the CDR3 is TGTGCCAGCAGTGACCTAGGACAGGCGAACACTGAAGCTTTCTTT. Translation gives CASSDLGQANTEAFF.

The genes are TRBV3-1 (or the pseudogene TRBV3-2) and TRBJ2-5, with D possibly TRBD1 on 6 matching bases. Trimming took off 0 bases at V and 5 bases at J, with 10 bases between the two ends. From germline, CDR1 is LGHDT and CDR2 YNNKEL (reference sequence). CDR3 size: 14 residues. The CDR3 DNA sequence: TGTGCCAGCAGCCAAGAGGACAGAGGGGAGACCCAGTACTTC. This codes for CASSQEDRGETQYF.